These 3 T cell receptor beta chains share one sample of origin, sequenced in a study of T-cell memory formation after mild COVID-19 (dated by TCRdb to the early 2020s). Libraries were constructed by 5' RACE. The data were produced on an Illumina NovaSeq 6000. The raw public reads went through TCRdb reprocessing: fastp at Q25, MiXCR clone calling, in-frame beta chains kept. For every CDR3 protein sequence, its rows merge into one entry that carries the most common genes and DNA. This sample holds about 410,000 distinct CDR3 sequences; more than 15% were observed only once. The top ten constitute roughly 21% of the sample. Material: PBMCs or a T cell subset sorted from them (not recorded which). The receptor set was obtained from a man between 18 and 29 years old who had mild COVID-19 (a few samples of this study predate the infection). The sample titles of this study are shuffled in the database, so cell type and time point are left out; the donor was told from shared clones.

This sequence joins TRBV9 and TRBJ2-1, with 11 positions matching TRBD2. Per germline, CDR1 SGDLS and CDR2 YYNGEE. This CDR3 has 15 residues. Trimming at V came to 4 bases and at J to 5 bases, leaving 5 bases not matched to a gene. The CDR3 loop is CASSSLSGGDNEQFF. As DNA, the CDR3 is TGTGCCAGCAGCTCCCTTAGCGGGGGGGACAATGAGCAGTTCTTC. The entire variable domain, with the rest obtained from reference TRBV9 and TRBJ2-1, is as follows: DSGVTQTPKHLITATGQRVTLRCSPRSGDLSVYWYQQSLDQGLQFLIQYYNGEERAKGNILERFSAQQFPDLHSELNLSSLELGDSALYFCASSSLSGGDNEQFFGPGTRLTVL.

This chain connects TRBV14 to TRBJ1-1; D is uncertain. V dropped 2 bases and J dropped 0 bases, with 10 bases sitting between them. The CDR3 extends over 15 amino acids. The V gene's germline CDR1 is SGHDN and CDR2 FVKESK. The CDR3 DNA is TGTGCCAGCAGCCAACGGCGCGGGATGAACACTGAAGCTTTCTTT. Translated, it gives CASSQRRGMNTEAFF.

The chain employs TRBV5-1 and TRBJ1-1; D is perhaps TRBD1 (6 bases). Germline CDR1 reads SGHRS; CDR2 reads YFSETQ. Trimming removed 4 bases at V and 3 bases at J, with 13 bases between. The CDR3 has 14 residues. CDR3 DNA sequence: TGCGCCAGCAGCCCGGGAGGGGGACACACTGAAGCTTTCTTT. Protein product: CASSPGGGHTEAFF. The variable domain in full, with the rest retrieved from reference TRBV5-1 and TRBJ1-1, is KAGVTQTPRYLIKTRGQQVTLSCSPISGHRSVSWYQQTPGQGLQFLFEYFSETQRNKGNFPGRFSGRQFSNSRSEMNVSTLELGDSALYLCASSPGGGHTEAFFGQGTRLTVV.